This TCR beta chain emerged from a study of T cells in Graves' hyperthyroidism and ophthalmopathy. Per the germline V gene, CDR1 is MRHNA and CDR2 is SNTAGT. Between the trimmed V and J ends, which lost 6 bases and 0 bases, there was a span of 15 bases. The CDR3 loop spans 17 amino acids. From RNA transcripts, TCR beta CDR3 regions were amplified. TCR CDR3 regions were first amplified by RT-PCR with HTBI primers. TCRdb redid the calling of the multiplex PCR reads with MiXCR, one entry per CDR3 protein. This repertoire shows around 660,000 distinct CDR3 sequences, just under 45% found once; its top ten account for roughly 6.5%.

The rearrangement uses TRBV6-4 and TRBJ2-6; TRBD1 or TRBD2 may be the D gene (5 bases each). Material for sequencing was peripheral blood or thyroid tissue (not recorded which). The receptor was isolated from an adult man with Graves' disease, either hyperthyroidism or ophthalmopathy (not recorded which). CDR3 region: CASRSGTDPSGANVLTF. The CDR3 nucleotides read TGTGCCAGCAGGTCCGGGACGGACCCCTCTGGGGCCAACGTCCTGACTTTC.